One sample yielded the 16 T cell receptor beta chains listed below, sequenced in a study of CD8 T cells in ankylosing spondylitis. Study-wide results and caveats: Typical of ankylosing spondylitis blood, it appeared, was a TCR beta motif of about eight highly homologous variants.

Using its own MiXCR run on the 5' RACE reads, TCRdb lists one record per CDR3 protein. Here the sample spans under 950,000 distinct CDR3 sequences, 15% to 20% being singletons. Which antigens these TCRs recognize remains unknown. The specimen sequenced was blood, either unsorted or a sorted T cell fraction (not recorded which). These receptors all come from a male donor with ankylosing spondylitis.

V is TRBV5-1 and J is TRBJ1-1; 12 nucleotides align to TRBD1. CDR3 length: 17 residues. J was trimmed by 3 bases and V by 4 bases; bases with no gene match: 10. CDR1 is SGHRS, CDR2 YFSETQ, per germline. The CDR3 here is CASSPGTGGARDTEAFF. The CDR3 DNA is TGCGCCAGCAGCCCCGGGACAGGGGGCGCCCGGGACACTGAAGCTTTCTTT.

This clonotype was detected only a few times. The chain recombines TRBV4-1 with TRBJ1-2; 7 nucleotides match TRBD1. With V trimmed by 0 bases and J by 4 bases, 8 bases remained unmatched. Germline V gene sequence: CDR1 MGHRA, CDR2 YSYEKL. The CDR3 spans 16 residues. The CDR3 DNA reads TGCGCCAGCAGCCAAGATCGGGAAGGGGGCGGCTATGGCTACACCTTC. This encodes CASSQDREGGGYGYTF.

The CDR3, as DNA: TGTGCCAGCAGCAGCACGGGACTAGCGGGGGGGCCTAGCACAGATACGCAGTATTTT. Its translation: CASSSTGLAGGPSTDTQYF. The rearrangement links TRBV7-8 to TRBJ2-3; 16 positions agree with TRBD2. The V gene's germline CDR1 is SGHVS and CDR2 FQNEAQ. This CDR3 region has 19 residues. V was pared by 5 bases and J by 0 bases, with 8 bases of the junction left unmatched.

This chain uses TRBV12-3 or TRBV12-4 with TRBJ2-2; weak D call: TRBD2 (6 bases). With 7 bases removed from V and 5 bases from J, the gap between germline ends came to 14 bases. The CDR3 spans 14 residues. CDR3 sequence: CASKRAGATGELFF. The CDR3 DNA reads TGTGCCAGCAAACGAGCGGGCGCTACCGGGGAGCTGTTTTTT.

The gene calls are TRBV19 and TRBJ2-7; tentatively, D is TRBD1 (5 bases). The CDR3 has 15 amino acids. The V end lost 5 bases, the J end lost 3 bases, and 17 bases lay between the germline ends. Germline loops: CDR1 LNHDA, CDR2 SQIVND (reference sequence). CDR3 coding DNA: TGTGCCAGTAGTCCGAACCCTCCAGGGTTCTACGAGCAGTACTTC. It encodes CASSPNPPGFYEQYF.

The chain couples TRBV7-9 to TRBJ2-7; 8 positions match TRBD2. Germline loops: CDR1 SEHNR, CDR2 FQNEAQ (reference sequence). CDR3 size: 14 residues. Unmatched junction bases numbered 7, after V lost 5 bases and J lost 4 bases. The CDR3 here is CASSPYPSGYEQYF. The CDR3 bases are TGTGCCAGCAGCCCCTACCCTAGCGGGTACGAGCAGTACTTC.

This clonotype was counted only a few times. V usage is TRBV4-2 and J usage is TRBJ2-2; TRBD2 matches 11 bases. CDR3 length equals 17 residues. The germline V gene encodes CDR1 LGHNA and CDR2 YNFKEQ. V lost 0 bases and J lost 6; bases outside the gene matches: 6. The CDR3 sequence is CASSQEPSGGTAGELFF. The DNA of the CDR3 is TGTGCCAGCAGCCAAGAACCTAGCGGGGGGACGGCCGGGGAGCTGTTTTTT.

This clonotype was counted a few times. This CDR3 reads CASSPGGTGYNEQFF. In DNA form, the CDR3 reads TGTGCCAGCAGCCCTGGGGGAACAGGGTACAATGAGCAGTTCTTC. This chain joins TRBV7-9 and TRBJ2-1, with D possibly being TRBD1 (6 bases). This CDR3 region has 15 residues. CDR1 and CDR2 (germline): SEHNR, FQNEAQ (reference sequence). Trimming shortened V by 5 bases and J by 4 bases, and 15 bases separated the two germline ends.

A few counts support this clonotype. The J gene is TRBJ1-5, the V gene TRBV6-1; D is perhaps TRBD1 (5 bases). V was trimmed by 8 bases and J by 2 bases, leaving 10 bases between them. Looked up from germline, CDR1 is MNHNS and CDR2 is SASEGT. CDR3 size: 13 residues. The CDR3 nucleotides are TGTGCCAGCGGGGGGGTCGGCAATCAGCCCCAGCATTTT. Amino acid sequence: CASGGVGNQPQHF.

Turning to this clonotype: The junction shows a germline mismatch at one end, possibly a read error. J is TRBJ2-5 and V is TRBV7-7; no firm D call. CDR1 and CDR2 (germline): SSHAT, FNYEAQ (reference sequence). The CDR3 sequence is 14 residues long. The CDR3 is CASSLGIGQETQYF. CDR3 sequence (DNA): TGTGCTAGCAGCTTAGGGATAGGGCAAGAGACCCAGTACTTC.

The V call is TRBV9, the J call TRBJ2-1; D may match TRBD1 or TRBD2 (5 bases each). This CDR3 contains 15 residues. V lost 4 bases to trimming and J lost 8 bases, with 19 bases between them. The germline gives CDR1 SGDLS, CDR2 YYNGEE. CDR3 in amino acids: CASSQGASREDEQFF. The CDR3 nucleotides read TGTGCCAGCAGCCAAGGGGCTAGTCGGGAAGATGAGCAGTTCTTC.

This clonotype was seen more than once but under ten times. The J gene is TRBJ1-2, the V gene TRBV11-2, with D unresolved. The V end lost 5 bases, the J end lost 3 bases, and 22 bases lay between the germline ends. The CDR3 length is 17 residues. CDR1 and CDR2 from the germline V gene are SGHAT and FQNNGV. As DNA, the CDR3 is TGTGCCAGCAGCCTGCTTACCCCATTGGGGTTTCACTATGGCTACACCTTC. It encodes CASSLLTPLGFHYGYTF.

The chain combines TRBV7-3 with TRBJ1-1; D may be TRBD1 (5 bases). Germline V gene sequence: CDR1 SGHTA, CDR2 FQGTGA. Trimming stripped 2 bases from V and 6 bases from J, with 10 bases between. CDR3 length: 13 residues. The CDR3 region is CASSLDGAAEAFF. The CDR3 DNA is TGTGCCAGCAGCTTAGACGGGGCTGCTGAAGCTTTCTTT. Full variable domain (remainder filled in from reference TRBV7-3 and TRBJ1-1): GAGVSQTPSNKVTEKGKYVELRCDPISGHTALYWYRQSLGQGPEFLIYFQGTGAADDSGLPNDRFFAVRPEGSVSTLKIQRTERGDSAVYLCASSLDGAAEAFFGQGTRLTVV.

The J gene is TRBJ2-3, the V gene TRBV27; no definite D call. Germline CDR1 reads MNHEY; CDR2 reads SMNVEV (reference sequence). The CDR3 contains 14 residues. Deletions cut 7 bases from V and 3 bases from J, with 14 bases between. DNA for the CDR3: TGTGCCAGCAAAGGATTTGGAGATACAGATACGCAGTATTTT. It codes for CASKGFGDTDTQYF.

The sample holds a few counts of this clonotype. The CDR3 region is CASSQEPRGPYEQYF. CDR3 DNA: TGCGCCAGCAGCCAAGAACCCAGGGGCCCCTACGAGCAGTACTTC. The chain couples TRBV4-1 to TRBJ2-7; tentatively, D is TRBD1 (6 bases). Trimming cost V 0 bases and J 2 bases, with 11 bases left between them. CDR3 length: 15 residues. CDR1 is MGHRA and CDR2 is YSYEKL in the germline V gene.

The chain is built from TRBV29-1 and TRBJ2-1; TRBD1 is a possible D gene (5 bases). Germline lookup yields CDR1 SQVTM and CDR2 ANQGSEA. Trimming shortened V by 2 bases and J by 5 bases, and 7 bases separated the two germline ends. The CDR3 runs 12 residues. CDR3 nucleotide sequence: TGCAGCGTTGAACCGGACAACAATGAGCAGTTCTTC. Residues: CSVEPDNNEQFF.